This TCR beta chain was captured by sequencing in a study of control samples from healthy donors and cancer patients. Libraries were prepared by immunoSEQ multiplex PCR; TCRdb keeps only in-frame clonotypes and omits some of them. There are about 120,000 clones in the sample; approximately 90% occur only once, and 2.3% lies in the top ten. This CDR3 is 16 amino acids long. Germline CDR1 and CDR2: ENHRY and SYGVKD. The J segment lost 6 bases and the V segment lost 4 bases, leaving 6 bases of the junction unmatched. Sequencing input: blood. This clonotype was obtained from a woman aged 70-85 years in good health. V gene TRBV10-3 combines with J gene TRBJ1-6, with 10 bases aligning to TRBD1. CDR3 in DNA: TGTGCCATCAGTGCGCGCGGGACAGGGGTTAATTCACCCCTCCACTTT. It is translated as CAISARGTGVNSPLHF.